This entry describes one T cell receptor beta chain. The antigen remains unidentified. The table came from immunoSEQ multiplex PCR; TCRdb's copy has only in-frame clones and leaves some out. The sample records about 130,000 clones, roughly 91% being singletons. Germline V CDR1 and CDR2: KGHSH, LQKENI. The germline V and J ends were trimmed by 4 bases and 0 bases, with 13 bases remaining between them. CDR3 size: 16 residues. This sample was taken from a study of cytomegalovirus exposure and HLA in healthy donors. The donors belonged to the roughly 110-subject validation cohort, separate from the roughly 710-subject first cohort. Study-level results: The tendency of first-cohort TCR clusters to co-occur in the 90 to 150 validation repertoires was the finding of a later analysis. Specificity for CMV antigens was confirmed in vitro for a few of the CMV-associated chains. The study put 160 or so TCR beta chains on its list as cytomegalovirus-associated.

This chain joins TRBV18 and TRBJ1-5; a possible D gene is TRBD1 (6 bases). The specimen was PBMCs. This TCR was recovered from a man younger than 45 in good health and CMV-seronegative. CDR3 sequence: CASSRDTHYSNQPQHF. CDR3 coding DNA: TGTGCCAGCTCACGGGACACTCATTATAGCAATCAGCCCCAGCATTTT.